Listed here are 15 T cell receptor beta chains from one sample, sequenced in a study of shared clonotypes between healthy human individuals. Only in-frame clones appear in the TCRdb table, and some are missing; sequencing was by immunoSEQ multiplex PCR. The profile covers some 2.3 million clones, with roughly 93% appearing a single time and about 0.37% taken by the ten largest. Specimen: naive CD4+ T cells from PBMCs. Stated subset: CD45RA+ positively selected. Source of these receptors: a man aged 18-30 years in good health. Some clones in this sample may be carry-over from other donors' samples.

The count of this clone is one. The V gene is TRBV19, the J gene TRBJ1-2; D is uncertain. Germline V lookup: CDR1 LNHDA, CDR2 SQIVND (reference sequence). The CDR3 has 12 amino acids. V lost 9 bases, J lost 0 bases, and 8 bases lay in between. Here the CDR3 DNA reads TGTGCCAGCGTCGGGACTAACTATGGCTACACCTTC. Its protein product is CASVGTNYGYTF.

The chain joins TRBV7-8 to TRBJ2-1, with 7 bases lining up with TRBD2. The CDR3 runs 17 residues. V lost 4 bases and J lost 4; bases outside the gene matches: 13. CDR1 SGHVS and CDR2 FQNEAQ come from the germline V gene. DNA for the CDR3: TGTGCCAGCAGCTCCTTTGGTGGGAGGGCTGAGTACAATGAGCAGTTCTTC. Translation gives CASSSFGGRAEYNEQFF.

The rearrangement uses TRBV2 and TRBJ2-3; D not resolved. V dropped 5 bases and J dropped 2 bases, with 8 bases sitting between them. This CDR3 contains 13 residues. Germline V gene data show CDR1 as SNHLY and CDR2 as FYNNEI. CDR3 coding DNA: TGTGCCAGCAGTTACGACCACACAGATACGCAGTATTTT. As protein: CASSYDHTDTQYF. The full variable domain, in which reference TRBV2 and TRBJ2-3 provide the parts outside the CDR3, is EPEVTQTPSHQVTQMGQEVILRCVPISNHLYFYWYRQILGQKVEFLVSFYNNEISEKSEIFDDQFSVERPDGSNFTLKIRSTKLEDSAMYFCASSYDHTDTQYFGPGTRLTVL.

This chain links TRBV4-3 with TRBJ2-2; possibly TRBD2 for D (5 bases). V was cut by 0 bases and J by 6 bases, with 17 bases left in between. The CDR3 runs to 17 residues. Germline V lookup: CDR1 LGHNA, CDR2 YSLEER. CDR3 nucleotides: TGCGCCAGCAGCCAAGATGCGAGGGTCACCTTGGCCGGGGAGCTGTTTTTT. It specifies CASSQDARVTLAGELFF.

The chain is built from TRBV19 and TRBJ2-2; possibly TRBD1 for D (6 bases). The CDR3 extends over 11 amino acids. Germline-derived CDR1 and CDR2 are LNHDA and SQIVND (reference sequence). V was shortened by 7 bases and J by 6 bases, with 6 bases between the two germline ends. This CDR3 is CASKGAGELFF. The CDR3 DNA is TGTGCCAGTAAGGGGGCCGGGGAGCTGTTTTTT.

CDR3 sequence: CASSRMNRGGGYTF. CDR3 sequence (DNA): TGTGCCAGCAGCAGAATGAACAGGGGTGGGGGCTACACCTTC. This sequence joins TRBV9 and TRBJ1-2, with TRBD1 identical over 7 bases. This CDR3 has 14 amino acids. Germline CDR1 and CDR2: SGDLS and YYNGEE. Germline trimming cut 4 bases from V and 8 bases from J; bases unmatched to any gene: 11.

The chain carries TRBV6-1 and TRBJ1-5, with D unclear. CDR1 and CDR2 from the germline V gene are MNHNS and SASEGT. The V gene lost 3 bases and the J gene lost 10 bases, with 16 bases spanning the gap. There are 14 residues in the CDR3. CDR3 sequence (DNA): TGTGCCAGCAGTGAGAGGGATCATGAAGGCCCCCAGCATTTT. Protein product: CASSERDHEGPQHF.

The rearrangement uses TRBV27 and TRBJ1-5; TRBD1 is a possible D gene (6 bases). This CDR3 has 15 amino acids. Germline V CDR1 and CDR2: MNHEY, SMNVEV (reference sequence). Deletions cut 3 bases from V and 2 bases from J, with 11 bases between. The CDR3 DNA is TGTGCCAGCAGTTTTTTGGGGGCCCGCAATCAGCCCCAGCATTTT. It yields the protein CASSFLGARNQPQHF.

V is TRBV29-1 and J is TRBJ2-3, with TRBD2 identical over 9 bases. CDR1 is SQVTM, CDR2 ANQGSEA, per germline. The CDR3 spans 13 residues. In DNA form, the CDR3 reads TGCAGTGTAGCGGGAGTGATGACAGATACGCAGTATTTT. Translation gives CSVAGVMTDTQYF.

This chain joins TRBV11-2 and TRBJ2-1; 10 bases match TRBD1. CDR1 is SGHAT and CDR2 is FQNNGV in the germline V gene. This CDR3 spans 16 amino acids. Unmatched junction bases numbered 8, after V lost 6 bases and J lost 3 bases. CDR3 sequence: CASSFRRDRGYNEQFF. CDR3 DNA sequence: TGTGCCAGCAGTTTTAGGAGGGACAGGGGCTACAATGAGCAGTTCTTC.

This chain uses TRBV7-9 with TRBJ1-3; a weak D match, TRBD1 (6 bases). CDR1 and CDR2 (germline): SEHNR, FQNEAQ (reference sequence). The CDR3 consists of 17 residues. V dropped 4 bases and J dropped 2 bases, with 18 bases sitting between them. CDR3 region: CASSSTPGDLAGNTIYF. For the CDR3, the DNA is TGTGCCAGCAGCTCTACTCCAGGGGATTTGGCTGGAAACACCATATATTTT.

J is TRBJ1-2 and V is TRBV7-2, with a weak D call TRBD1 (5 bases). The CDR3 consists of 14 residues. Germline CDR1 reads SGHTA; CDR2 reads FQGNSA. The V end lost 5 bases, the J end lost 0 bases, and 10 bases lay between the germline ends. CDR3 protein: CASSPRTTNYGYTF. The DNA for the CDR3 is TGTGCCAGCAGCCCCCGGACAACTAACTATGGCTACACCTTC.

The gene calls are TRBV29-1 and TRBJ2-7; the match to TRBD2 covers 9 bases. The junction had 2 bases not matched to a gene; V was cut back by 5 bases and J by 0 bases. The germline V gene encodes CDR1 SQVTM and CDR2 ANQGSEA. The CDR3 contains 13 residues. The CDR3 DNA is TGCAGCGTTAGCGGGAGGCACTCCTACGAGCAGTACTTC. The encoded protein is CSVSGRHSYEQYF.

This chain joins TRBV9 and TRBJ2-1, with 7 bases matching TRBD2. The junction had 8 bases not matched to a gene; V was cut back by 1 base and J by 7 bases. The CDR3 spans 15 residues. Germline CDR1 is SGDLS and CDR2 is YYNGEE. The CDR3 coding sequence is TGTGCCAGCAGCGTACTGCCAGGGCGGGAGAATGAGCAGTTCTTC. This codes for CASSVLPGRENEQFF.

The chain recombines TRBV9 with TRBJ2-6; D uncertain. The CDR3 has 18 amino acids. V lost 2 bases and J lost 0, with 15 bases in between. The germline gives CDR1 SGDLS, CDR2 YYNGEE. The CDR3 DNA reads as TGTGCCAGCAGCGTCCTATCAGGAGCTACCTCTGGGGCCAACGTCCTGACTTTC. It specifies CASSVLSGATSGANVLTF.